Sequencing of this TCR beta chain was carried out in a study of blood T cell repertoires in COVID-19. Method: immunoSEQ multiplex PCR; TCRdb's copy keeps in-frame clones and lacks some. The table includes 150,000 to 200,000 clones, 65% to 80% detected once. Germline V gives CDR1 MNHEY, CDR2 SVGAGI. There are 13 residues in the CDR3. Trimming took 2 bases from V and 0 from J, leaving 4 bases between them. Sequenced input: peripheral blood. This TCR came from a man aged 50-60 years who had recovered from COVID-19. The rearrangement joins TRBV6-5 to TRBJ2-5; D uncertain. The CDR3 DNA follows: TGTGCCAGCAGTTACCCAGACCAAGAGACCCAGTACTTC. Protein: CASSYPDQETQYF.